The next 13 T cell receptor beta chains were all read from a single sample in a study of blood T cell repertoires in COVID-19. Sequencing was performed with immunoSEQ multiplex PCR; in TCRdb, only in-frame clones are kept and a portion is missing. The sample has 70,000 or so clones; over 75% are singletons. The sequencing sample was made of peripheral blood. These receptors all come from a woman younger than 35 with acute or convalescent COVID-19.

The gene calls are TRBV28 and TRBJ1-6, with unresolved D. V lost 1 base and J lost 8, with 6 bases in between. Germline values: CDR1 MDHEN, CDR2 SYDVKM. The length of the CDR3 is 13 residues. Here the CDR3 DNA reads TGTGCCAGCAGTTTATCCTCTTATTCACCCCTCCACTTT. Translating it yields CASSLSSYSPLHF.

The CDR3 nucleotides read TGTGCCACCAGCAGATCCGGGACAGCGAACTATGGCTACACCTTC. Its translation is CATSRSGTANYGYTF. The chain recombines TRBV15 with TRBJ1-2, with 7 nucleotides matching TRBD1. Trimming took 2 bases from V and 2 from J; bases not matched to a gene: 5. Per germline, CDR1 LNHNV and CDR2 YYDKDF (reference sequence). CDR3 size: 15 residues.

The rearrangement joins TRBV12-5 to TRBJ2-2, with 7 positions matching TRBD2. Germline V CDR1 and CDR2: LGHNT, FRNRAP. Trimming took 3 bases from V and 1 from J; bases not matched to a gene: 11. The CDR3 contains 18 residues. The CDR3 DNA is TGTGCTAGTGGTTTTGCCGTCAGGCTAGCGGAGAACACCGGGGAGCTGTTTTTT. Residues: CASGFAVRLAENTGELFF.

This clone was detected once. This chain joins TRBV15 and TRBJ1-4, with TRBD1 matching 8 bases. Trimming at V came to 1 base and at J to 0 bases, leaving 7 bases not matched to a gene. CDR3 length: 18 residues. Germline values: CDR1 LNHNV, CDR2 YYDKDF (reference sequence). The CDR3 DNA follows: TGTGCCACCAGCAGAGGCCCGGGACAGGCAGCAACTAATGAAAAACTGTTTTTT. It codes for CATSRGPGQAATNEKLFF.

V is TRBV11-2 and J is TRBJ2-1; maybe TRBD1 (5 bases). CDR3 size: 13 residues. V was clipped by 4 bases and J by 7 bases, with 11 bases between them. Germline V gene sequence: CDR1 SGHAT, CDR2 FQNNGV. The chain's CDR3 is CASSSTQGNEQFF. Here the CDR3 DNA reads TGTGCCAGCAGCTCCACCCAGGGTAATGAGCAGTTCTTC.

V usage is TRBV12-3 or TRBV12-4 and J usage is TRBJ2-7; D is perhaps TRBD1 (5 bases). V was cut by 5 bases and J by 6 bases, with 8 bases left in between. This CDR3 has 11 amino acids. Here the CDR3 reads CASSKGSEQYF. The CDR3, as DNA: TGTGCCAGCAGTAAGGGGTCCGAGCAGTACTTC.

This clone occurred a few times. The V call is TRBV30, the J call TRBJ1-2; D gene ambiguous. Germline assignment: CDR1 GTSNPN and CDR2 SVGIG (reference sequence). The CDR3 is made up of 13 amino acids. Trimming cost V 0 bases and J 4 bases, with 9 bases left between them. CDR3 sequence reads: CAWSVVGGYGYTF. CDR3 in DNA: TGTGCCTGGAGTGTAGTCGGCGGCTATGGCTACACCTTC.

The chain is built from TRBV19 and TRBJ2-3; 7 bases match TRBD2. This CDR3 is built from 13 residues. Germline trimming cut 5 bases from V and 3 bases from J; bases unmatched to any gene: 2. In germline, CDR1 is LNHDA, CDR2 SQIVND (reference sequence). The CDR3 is CASSLGGTDTQYF. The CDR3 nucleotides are TGTGCCAGTAGTCTGGGGGGGACAGATACGCAGTATTTT.

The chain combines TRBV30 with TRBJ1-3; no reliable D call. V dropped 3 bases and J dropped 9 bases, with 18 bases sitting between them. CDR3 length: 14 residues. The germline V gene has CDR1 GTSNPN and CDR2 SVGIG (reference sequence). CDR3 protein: CAWREPGFDGTIYF. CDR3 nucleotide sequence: TGTGCCTGGAGGGAACCCGGGTTCGATGGCACCATATATTTT.

The CDR3 coding sequence is TGTGCCAGCAGCTTAGACCGACAGGGTCTGGTAAATTCACCCCTCCACTTT. It specifies CASSLDRQGLVNSPLHF. The chain employs TRBV5-6 and TRBJ1-6; TRBD1 agrees at 7 bases. J gave up 7 bases and V 2 bases, and 12 bases lay outside the gene matches. CDR3 length equals 17 residues. Germline values: CDR1 SGHDT, CDR2 YYEEEE.

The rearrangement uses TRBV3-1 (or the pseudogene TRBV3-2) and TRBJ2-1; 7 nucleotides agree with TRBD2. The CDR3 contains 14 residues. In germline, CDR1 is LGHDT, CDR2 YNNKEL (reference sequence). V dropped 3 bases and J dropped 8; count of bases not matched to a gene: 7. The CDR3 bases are TGTGCCAGCAGCCACATAAATCGGGGGGATGAGCAGTTCTTC. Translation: CASSHINRGDEQFF.

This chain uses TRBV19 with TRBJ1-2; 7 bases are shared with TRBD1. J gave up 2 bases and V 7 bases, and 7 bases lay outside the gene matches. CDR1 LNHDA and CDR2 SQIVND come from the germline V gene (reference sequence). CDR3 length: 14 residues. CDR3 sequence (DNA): TGTGCCAGTACCCTACAGACAGGGAACTATGGCTACACCTTC. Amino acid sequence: CASTLQTGNYGYTF.

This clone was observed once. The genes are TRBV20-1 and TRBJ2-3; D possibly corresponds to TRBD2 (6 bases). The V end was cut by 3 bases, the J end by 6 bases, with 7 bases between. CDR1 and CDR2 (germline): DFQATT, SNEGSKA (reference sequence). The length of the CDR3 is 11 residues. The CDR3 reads CSARTRDTQYF. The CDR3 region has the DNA TGCAGTGCTAGGACTAGGGATACGCAGTATTTT.